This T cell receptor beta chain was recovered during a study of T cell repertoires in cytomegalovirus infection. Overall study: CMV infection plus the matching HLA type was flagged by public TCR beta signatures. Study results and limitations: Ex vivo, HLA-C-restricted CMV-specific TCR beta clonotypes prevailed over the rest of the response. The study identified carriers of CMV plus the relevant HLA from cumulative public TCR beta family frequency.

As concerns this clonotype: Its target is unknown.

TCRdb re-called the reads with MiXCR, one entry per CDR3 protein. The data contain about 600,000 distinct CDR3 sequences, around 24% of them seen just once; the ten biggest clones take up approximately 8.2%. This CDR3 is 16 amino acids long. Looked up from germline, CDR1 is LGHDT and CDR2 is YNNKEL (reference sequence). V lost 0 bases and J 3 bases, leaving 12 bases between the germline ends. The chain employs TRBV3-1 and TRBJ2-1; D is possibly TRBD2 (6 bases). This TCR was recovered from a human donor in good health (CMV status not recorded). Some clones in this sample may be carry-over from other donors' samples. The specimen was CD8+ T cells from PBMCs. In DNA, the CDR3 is TGTGCCAGCAGCCAAGATCTGGGGGGAGACTACAATGAGCAGTTCTTC. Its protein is CASSQDLGGDYNEQFF.